Shown below are 2 T cell receptor beta chains from a single sample sequenced in a study of CD8 T cells in Susac syndrome. Random hexamers primed reverse transcription of about 0.45 to 1 ug RNA. Each CDR3 protein is one row after TCRdb ran MiXCR on the immunoSEQ multiplex PCR reads. The table lists some 68,000 distinct CDR3 sequences, about 92% of them singletons. The sample taken for sequencing was CD4+ T cells from PBMCs. The receptors stem from a human donor with Susac syndrome.

The chain joins TRBV14 to TRBJ1-1; no firm D call. V lost 1 base to trimming and J lost 0 bases, with 15 bases between them. The CDR3 spans 17 residues. Germline CDR1 reads SGHDN; CDR2 reads FVKESK. CDR3 region: CASSQVWSNLMNTEAFF. CDR3 DNA: TGTGCCAGCAGCCAAGTGTGGAGTAACCTCATGAACACTGAAGCTTTCTTT.

The chain employs TRBV7-6 and TRBJ1-6, with D hard to call. The CDR3 has 13 amino acids. Trimming cost V 5 bases and J 9 bases, with 11 bases left between them. Germline-derived CDR1 and CDR2 are SGHVS and FNYEAQ. The CDR3 reads CASSPGESSPLHF. The CDR3 nucleotides are TGTGCCAGCAGCCCCGGGGAGAGTTCACCCCTCCACTTT. Combining the CDR3 with reference TRBV7-6 and TRBJ1-6 gives the whole variable domain GAGVSQSPRYKVTKRGQDVALRCDPISGHVSLYWYRQALGQGPEFLTYFNYEAQQDKSGLPNDRFSAERPEGSISTLTIQRTEQRDSAMYRCASSPGESSPLHFGNGTRLTVT.